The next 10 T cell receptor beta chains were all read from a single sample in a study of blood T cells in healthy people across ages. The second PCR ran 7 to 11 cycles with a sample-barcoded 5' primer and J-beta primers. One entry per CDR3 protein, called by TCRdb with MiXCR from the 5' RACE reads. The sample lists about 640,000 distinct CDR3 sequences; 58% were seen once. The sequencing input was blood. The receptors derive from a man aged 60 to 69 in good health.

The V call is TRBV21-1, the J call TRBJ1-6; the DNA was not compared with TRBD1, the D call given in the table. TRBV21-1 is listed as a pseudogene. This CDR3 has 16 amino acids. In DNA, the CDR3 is TGTGCCAGCAGCCCCCGGGACAGGGAATATAATTCACCCCTCCACTTT. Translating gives CASSPRDREYNSPLHF.

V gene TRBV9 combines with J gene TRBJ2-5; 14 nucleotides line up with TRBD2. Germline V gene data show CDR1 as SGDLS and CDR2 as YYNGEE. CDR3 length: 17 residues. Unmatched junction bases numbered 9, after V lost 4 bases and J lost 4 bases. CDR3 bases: TGTGCCAGCAGCCCCCGACTAGCGGGGGGGGTCGTAGAGACCCAGTACTTC. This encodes CASSPRLAGGVVETQYF.

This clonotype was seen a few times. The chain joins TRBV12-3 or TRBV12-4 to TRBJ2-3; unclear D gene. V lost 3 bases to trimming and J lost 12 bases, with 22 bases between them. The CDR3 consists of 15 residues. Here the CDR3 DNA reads TGTGCCAGCAGTTTGTCGTCTACCAGGACGGAGACCCAGTATTTT. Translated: CASSLSSTRTETQYF.

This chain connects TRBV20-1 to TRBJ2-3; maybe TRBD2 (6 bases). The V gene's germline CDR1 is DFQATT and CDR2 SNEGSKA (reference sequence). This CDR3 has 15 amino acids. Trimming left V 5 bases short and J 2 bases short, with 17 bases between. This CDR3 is CSASLRGSYTDTQYF. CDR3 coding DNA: TGCAGTGCTTCCCTACGGGGGTCCTACACAGATACGCAGTATTTT.

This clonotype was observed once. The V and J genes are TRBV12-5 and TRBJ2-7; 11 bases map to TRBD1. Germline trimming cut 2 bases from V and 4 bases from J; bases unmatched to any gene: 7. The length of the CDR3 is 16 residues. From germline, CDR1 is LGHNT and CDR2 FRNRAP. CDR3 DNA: TGTGCTAGTGGTTTGTACAGGGGACAGGGGGTATACGAGCAGTACTTC. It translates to CASGLYRGQGVYEQYF.

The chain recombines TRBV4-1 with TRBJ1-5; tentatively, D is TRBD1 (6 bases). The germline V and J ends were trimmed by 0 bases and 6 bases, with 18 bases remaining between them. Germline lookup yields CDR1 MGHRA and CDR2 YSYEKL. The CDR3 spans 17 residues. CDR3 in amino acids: CASSQEPGTLSSQPQHF. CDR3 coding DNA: TGCGCCAGCAGCCAAGAACCCGGGACATTATCGAGTCAGCCCCAGCATTTT.

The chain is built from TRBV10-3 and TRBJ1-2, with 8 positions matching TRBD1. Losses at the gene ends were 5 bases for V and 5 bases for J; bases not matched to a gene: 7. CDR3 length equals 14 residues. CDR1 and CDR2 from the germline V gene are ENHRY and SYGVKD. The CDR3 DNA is TGTGCCATCAGTTTATTGACAGGGGAGTATGGCTACACCTTC. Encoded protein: CAISLLTGEYGYTF.

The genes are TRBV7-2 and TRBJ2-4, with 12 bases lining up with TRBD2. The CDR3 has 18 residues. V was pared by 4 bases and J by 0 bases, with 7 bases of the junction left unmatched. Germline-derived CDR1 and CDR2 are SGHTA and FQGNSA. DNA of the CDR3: TGTGCCAGCAGCTCCCGGACTAGCGGGGCCTCAGCCAAAAACATTCAGTACTTC. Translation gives CASSSRTSGASAKNIQYF.

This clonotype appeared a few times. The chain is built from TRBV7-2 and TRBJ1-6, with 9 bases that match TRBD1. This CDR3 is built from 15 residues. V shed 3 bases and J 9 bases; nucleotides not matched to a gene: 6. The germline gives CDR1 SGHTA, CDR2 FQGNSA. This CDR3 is CASSLGTGRSSPLHF. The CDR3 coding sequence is TGTGCCAGCAGCTTGGGGACAGGGCGAAGTTCACCCCTCCACTTT.

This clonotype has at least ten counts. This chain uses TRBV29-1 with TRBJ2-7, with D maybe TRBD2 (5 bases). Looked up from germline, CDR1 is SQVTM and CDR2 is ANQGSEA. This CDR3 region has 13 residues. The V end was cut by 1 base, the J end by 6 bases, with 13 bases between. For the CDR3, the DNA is TGCAGCGTTGAAGTGGGCGGGTATGGCGAGCAGTACTTC. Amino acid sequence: CSVEVGGYGEQYF.